The clone carrying this T cell receptor (beta chain) was seen once. This specimen comes from a study of blood T cell repertoires in COVID-19. Study as a whole: Some COVID-19 samples were acute and others convalescent; all came from the United States, Italy and Spain.

Using immunoSEQ multiplex PCR, the repertoire was profiled, and TCRdb retains in-frame clones only, with some absent. Of a few hundred thousand clones in the sample, 90% were seen once. Germline CDR1 SGHRS, CDR2 YFSETQ. Trimming shortened V by 4 bases and J by 0 bases, and 7 bases separated the two germline ends. The CDR3 totals 14 residues. This chain connects TRBV5-1 to TRBJ1-4; D gene unclear. Sequenced material: peripheral blood. This sequence was found in a woman between 50 and 59 years old with COVID-19, enrolled during active disease. CDR3 residues: CASSPGATNEKLFF. For the CDR3, the DNA is TGCGCCAGCAGCCCCGGGGCAACTAATGAAAAACTGTTTTTT.